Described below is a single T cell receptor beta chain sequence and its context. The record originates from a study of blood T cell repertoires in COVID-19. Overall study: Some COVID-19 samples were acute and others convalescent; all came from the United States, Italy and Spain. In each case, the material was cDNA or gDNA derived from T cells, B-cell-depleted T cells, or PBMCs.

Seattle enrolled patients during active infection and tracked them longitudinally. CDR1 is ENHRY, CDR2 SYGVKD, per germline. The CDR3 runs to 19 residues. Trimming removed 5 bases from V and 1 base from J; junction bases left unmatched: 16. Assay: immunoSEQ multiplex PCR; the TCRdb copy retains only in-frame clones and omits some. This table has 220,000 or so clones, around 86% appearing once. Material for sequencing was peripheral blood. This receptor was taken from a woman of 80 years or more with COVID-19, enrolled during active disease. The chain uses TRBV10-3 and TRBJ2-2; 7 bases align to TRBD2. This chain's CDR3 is CAISHRLADSLGNTGELFF. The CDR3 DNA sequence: TGTGCCATCAGTCACCGACTAGCAGATTCTCTAGGGAACACCGGGGAGCTGTTTTTT.